The rows below give T cell receptor beta chains drawn from one sample of a study of cytomegalovirus exposure and HLA in healthy donors. Repertoires were generated with immunoSEQ multiplex PCR, while TCRdb's copy carries only in-frame clones and drops some. The top ten clones hold around 13% of a sample with about 150,000 clones, around 82% of them seen once. The sequenced material came from PBMCs. These receptor sequences come from a woman aged 45 to 65 in good health and CMV-seropositive. CDR3s include the opening cysteine and the closing phenylalanine or tryptophan. Fields, in order: clone size, V gene, J gene, D gene, CDR3 DNA, CDR3 protein. D genes are given only for firm matches. Size tells how often a clone was seen (once, few, many) or the class of an expanded clone, and some rows leave it out.

clone_size: -
v_call: TRBV11-3
j_call: TRBJ1-1
d_call: -
cdr3_nt: TGTGCCAGCAGCTCGGGGGTAAACACTGAAGCTTTCTTT
cdr3_aa: CASSSGVNTEAFF

clone_size: -
v_call: TRBV4-1
j_call: TRBJ2-7
d_call: TRBD2
cdr3_nt: TGCGCCAGCAGCCGTGCCCGGGGGGGCGCCTACGAGCAGTACTTC
cdr3_aa: CASSRARGGAYEQYF

clone_size: -
v_call: TRBV11-2
j_call: TRBJ2-5
d_call: TRBD2
cdr3_nt: TGTGCCAGCAGCTCCGGGACTAGCGGGTGGGGGGAGACCCAGTACTTC
cdr3_aa: CASSSGTSGWGETQYF

clone_size: once
v_call: TRBV5-3
j_call: TRBJ1-1
d_call: -
cdr3_nt: TGTGCCAGAAGCTCGAACAGCGGTTCTAATGAAGCTTTCTTT
cdr3_aa: CARSSNSGSNEAFF

clone_size: once
v_call: TRBV4-2
j_call: TRBJ1-1
d_call: -
cdr3_nt: TGTGCCAGCAGCCAAGATACAGGAGGGACTGAAGCTTTCTTT
cdr3_aa: CASSQDTGGTEAFF

clone_size: -
v_call: TRBV5-4
j_call: TRBJ1-4
d_call: -
cdr3_nt: TGTGCCAGCAGCCCGGGAGGAGGGGGAGAAAAACTGTTTTTT
cdr3_aa: CASSPGGGGEKLFF

clone_size: -
v_call: TRBV11-3
j_call: TRBJ2-1
d_call: TRBD2
cdr3_nt: TGTGCCAGCAGCCCAGGGGGGGGACTAGCTAGTGGGCAGTTCTTC
cdr3_aa: CASSPGGGLASGQFF

clone_size: -
v_call: TRBV11-2
j_call: TRBJ1-4
d_call: -
cdr3_nt: TGTGCCAGCAGCTTCTCTTACAGCCCTAATGAAAAACTGTTTTTT
cdr3_aa: CASSFSYSPNEKLFF

clone_size: -
v_call: TRBV9
j_call: TRBJ2-2
d_call: -
cdr3_nt: TGTGCCAGCAGCGTAGTCGGTTTCGGGGAGCTGTTTTTT
cdr3_aa: CASSVVGFGELFF

clone_size: -
v_call: TRBV11-2
j_call: TRBJ1-3
d_call: -
cdr3_nt: TGTGCCAGCAGCTTAGTTAGGGGAGGACCTGGAAACACCATATATTTT
cdr3_aa: CASSLVRGGPGNTIYF

clone_size: -
v_call: TRBV11-1
j_call: TRBJ2-7
d_call: -
cdr3_nt: TGTGCCAGCAGCTCCCAGGGGCCGGGATCGGGAGAGCAGTACTTC
cdr3_aa: CASSSQGPGSGEQYF

clone_size: -
v_call: TRBV29-1
j_call: TRBJ2-3
d_call: -
cdr3_nt: TGCAGCGTACCGAGGGGGGGTTTGCCAGATACGCAGTATTTT
cdr3_aa: CSVPRGGLPDTQYF

clone_size: -
v_call: TRBV7-9
j_call: TRBJ1-1
d_call: -
cdr3_nt: TGTGCCAGCAGCTTACAGGGTTACACTGAAGCTTTCTTT
cdr3_aa: CASSLQGYTEAFF

clone_size: once
v_call: TRBV5-1
j_call: TRBJ1-5
d_call: -
cdr3_nt: TGCGCCAGCAGCTTGGGCCCGGAGGGATACCAGCCCCAGCATTTT
cdr3_aa: CASSLGPEGYQPQHF

clone_size: -
v_call: TRBV6-1
j_call: TRBJ2-7
d_call: -
cdr3_nt: TGTGCCAGCAGGCAGGGTCACGTGCAGTACTTC
cdr3_aa: CASRQGHVQYF

clone_size: once
v_call: TRBV6-6
j_call: TRBJ1-3
d_call: -
cdr3_nt: TGTGCCAGCACTCCCGAGGGGGTATTAGGAAACACCATATATTTT
cdr3_aa: CASTPEGVLGNTIYF

clone_size: -
v_call: TRBV6-1
j_call: TRBJ2-3
d_call: TRBD1
cdr3_nt: TGTGCCAGCAGTGGGACAGGGACGAGGGCAGATACGCAGTATTTT
cdr3_aa: CASSGTGTRADTQYF

clone_size: once
v_call: TRBV5-1
j_call: TRBJ1-1
d_call: TRBD1
cdr3_nt: TGCGCCAGCAGTTTCTCGCCAGGACAGGGATACACTGAAGCTTTCTTT
cdr3_aa: CASSFSPGQGYTEAFF

clone_size: -
v_call: TRBV5-1
j_call: TRBJ1-2
d_call: -
cdr3_nt: TGCGCCAGCAGCTTGAGGAGGGACTATGGCTACACCTTC
cdr3_aa: CASSLRRDYGYTF

clone_size: -
v_call: TRBV2
j_call: TRBJ1-5
d_call: -
cdr3_nt: TGTGCCAGCAGGGGGACACGGGGCAATCAGCCCCAGCATTTT
cdr3_aa: CASRGTRGNQPQHF

clone_size: -
v_call: TRBV30
j_call: TRBJ1-2
d_call: TRBD1
cdr3_nt: TGTGCCTTACAAACAGGGGTCGGCTATGGCTACACCTTC
cdr3_aa: CALQTGVGYGYTF

clone_size: once
v_call: TRBV7-8
j_call: TRBJ2-5
d_call: -
cdr3_nt: TGTGCCAGCAGCTCCCATCCACCCGACACGGGATTGAGGGAGACCCAGTACTTC
cdr3_aa: CASSSHPPDTGLRETQYF

clone_size: few
v_call: TRBV6-4
j_call: TRBJ1-5
d_call: TRBD1
cdr3_nt: TGTGCCAGCAGACTGGACAGGGGGCATGGGCCCCAGCATTTT
cdr3_aa: CASRLDRGHGPQHF

clone_size: -
v_call: TRBV6-6
j_call: TRBJ1-2
d_call: TRBD1
cdr3_nt: TGTGCCAGCAGCCTTGACAGGGGTGGCTACACCTTC
cdr3_aa: CASSLDRGGYTF

clone_size: few
v_call: TRBV29-1
j_call: TRBJ2-1
d_call: -
cdr3_nt: TGCAGCGTTGAAGGGACCCGGGGGATTAGTGAGCAGTTCTTC
cdr3_aa: CSVEGTRGISEQFF

clone_size: -
v_call: TRBV7-8
j_call: TRBJ2-7
d_call: -
cdr3_nt: TGTGCCAGCAGCTTAGCTGGGACTGAGGCCTACGAGCAGTACTTC
cdr3_aa: CASSLAGTEAYEQYF

clone_size: -
v_call: TRBV5-5
j_call: TRBJ2-5
d_call: TRBD2
cdr3_nt: TGTGCCAGCAGCCGGGAGGGGCAAGAGACCCAGTACTTC
cdr3_aa: CASSREGQETQYF

clone_size: -
v_call: TRBV2
j_call: TRBJ1-6
d_call: -
cdr3_nt: TGTGCCAGCACTCTGTGGGAGTCCCTCCACTTT
cdr3_aa: CASTLWESLHF

clone_size: -
v_call: TRBV7-6
j_call: TRBJ1-1
d_call: -
cdr3_nt: TGTGCCAGCAGCTTCCCTGGCAGGAACACTGAAGCTTTCTTT
cdr3_aa: CASSFPGRNTEAFF

clone_size: -
v_call: TRBV6-5
j_call: TRBJ1-1
d_call: -
cdr3_nt: TGTGCCAGCAGACTTGTCGGGGGGGCGAACACTGAAGCTTTCTTT
cdr3_aa: CASRLVGGANTEAFF

clone_size: few
v_call: TRBV4-1
j_call: TRBJ1-1
d_call: TRBD1
cdr3_nt: TGCGCCAGCAGTCACTCCGGGACAGCCATCCCCGAAGCTTTCTTT
cdr3_aa: CASSHSGTAIPEAFF

clone_size: -
v_call: TRBV7-6
j_call: TRBJ2-7
d_call: -
cdr3_nt: TGTGCCAGCAGCCGCCTAGGGGGGGCTCAGTCCTACGAGCAGTACTTC
cdr3_aa: CASSRLGGAQSYEQYF

clone_size: -
v_call: TRBV6-5
j_call: TRBJ1-1
d_call: -
cdr3_nt: TGTGCCAGCACCCTCGGAGGGCACGGCACTGAAGCTTTCTTT
cdr3_aa: CASTLGGHGTEAFF

clone_size: -
v_call: TRBV6-1
j_call: TRBJ2-7
d_call: TRBD2
cdr3_nt: TGTGCCAGCAGTGACCATTTACCGGGACTAGGGTACGAGCAGTACTTC
cdr3_aa: CASSDHLPGLGYEQYF

clone_size: -
v_call: TRBV19
j_call: TRBJ1-1
d_call: -
cdr3_nt: TGTGCCAGTACCCTTGACCAGGGGCTGAACACTGAAGCTTTCTTT
cdr3_aa: CASTLDQGLNTEAFF

clone_size: -
v_call: TRBV6-5
j_call: TRBJ2-2
d_call: -
cdr3_nt: TGTGCCAGCAGTCGCCCAGACGGGGAGCTGTTTTTT
cdr3_aa: CASSRPDGELFF

clone_size: -
v_call: TRBV11-2
j_call: TRBJ2-3
d_call: -
cdr3_nt: TGTGCCAGCAGCTTAGGGCCCCTGGGGCCAGATACGCAGTATTTT
cdr3_aa: CASSLGPLGPDTQYF

clone_size: -
v_call: TRBV4-1
j_call: TRBJ2-4
d_call: -
cdr3_nt: TGCGCCAGCAGCCAAGATCCGACAGAAAGAAAGAAAGCCAAAAACATTCAGTACTTC
cdr3_aa: CASSQDPTERKKAKNIQYF

clone_size: -
v_call: TRBV12-5
j_call: TRBJ1-1
d_call: -
cdr3_nt: TGTGCTAGTGGTTTGGGGGTCGGGGACATCTCTAACACTGAAGCTTTCTTT
cdr3_aa: CASGLGVGDISNTEAFF

clone_size: -
v_call: TRBV18
j_call: TRBJ1-1
d_call: -
cdr3_nt: TGTGCCAGCTGTGACAGAGAGAACACTGAAGCTTTCTTT
cdr3_aa: CASCDRENTEAFF

clone_size: -
v_call: TRBV5-1
j_call: TRBJ1-1
d_call: -
cdr3_nt: TGCGCCAGCAGCTTGGCGGGGGGGGTCTACACTGAAGCTTTCTTT
cdr3_aa: CASSLAGGVYTEAFF

clone_size: once
v_call: TRBV27
j_call: TRBJ2-3
d_call: -
cdr3_nt: TGTGCCAGCAGTTTAGCCGGGGATACGCAGTATTTT
cdr3_aa: CASSLAGDTQYF

clone_size: -
v_call: TRBV6-4
j_call: TRBJ2-1
d_call: -
cdr3_nt: TGTGCCAGCAGTAAACAGGGTTTGTTTAGTGAGCAGTTCTTC
cdr3_aa: CASSKQGLFSEQFF

clone_size: -
v_call: TRBV15
j_call: TRBJ2-5
d_call: -
cdr3_nt: TGTGCCACCAGCAGAATCCAGGGAGAGACCCAGTACTTC
cdr3_aa: CATSRIQGETQYF

clone_size: -
v_call: TRBV6-1
j_call: TRBJ1-6
d_call: TRBD1
cdr3_nt: TGTGCCAGCAGTGCTCCGGGACAGGGATGGTCCTATAATTCACCCCTCCACTTT
cdr3_aa: CASSAPGQGWSYNSPLHF

clone_size: -
v_call: TRBV2
j_call: TRBJ2-7
d_call: -
cdr3_nt: TGTGCCAGCAGTGAAAGGGGGGGACAGGTTCCAACACGAGGCTTC
cdr3_aa: CASSERGGQVPTRGF

clone_size: -
v_call: TRBV27
j_call: TRBJ1-1
d_call: TRBD1
cdr3_nt: TGTGCCAGCAGTTTAACAGGGGGGAACACTGAAGCTTTCTTT
cdr3_aa: CASSLTGGNTEAFF

clone_size: -
v_call: TRBV6-1
j_call: TRBJ1-3
d_call: TRBD1
cdr3_nt: TGTGCCAGCAGTGAGCCGGGACAGAGCTCTGGAAACACCATATATTTT
cdr3_aa: CASSEPGQSSGNTIYF

clone_size: -
v_call: TRBV6-5
j_call: TRBJ2-7
d_call: -
cdr3_nt: TGTGCCAGCAGCGTCCGACAGGCCGCCTCCTACGAGCAGTACTTC
cdr3_aa: CASSVRQAASYEQYF

clone_size: -
v_call: TRBV13
j_call: TRBJ1-3
d_call: TRBD1
cdr3_nt: TGTGCCAGCAGCTTAGGCCAGGGGGCAGGAAACACCATATATTTT
cdr3_aa: CASSLGQGAGNTIYF

clone_size: once
v_call: TRBV7-6
j_call: TRBJ2-5
d_call: TRBD2
cdr3_nt: TGTGCCAGCAGGCGGGGGGCCGAAGAGACCCAGTACTTC
cdr3_aa: CASRRGAEETQYF

clone_size: -
v_call: TRBV4-1
j_call: TRBJ1-6
d_call: TRBD1
cdr3_nt: TGCGCCAGCAGCCAGAACAGGGGAAATTCACCCCTCCACTTT
cdr3_aa: CASSQNRGNSPLHF

clone_size: -
v_call: TRBV11-1
j_call: TRBJ1-1
d_call: TRBD1
cdr3_nt: TGTGCCAGCAGCTTAGCGCGGGGCAGGGGGCCTGAAGCTTTCTTT
cdr3_aa: CASSLARGRGPEAFF

clone_size: -
v_call: TRBV5-1
j_call: TRBJ2-1
d_call: -
cdr3_nt: TGCGCCAGCAGCCCCAGACTAGTCCATGGAGAGCAGTTCTTC
cdr3_aa: CASSPRLVHGEQFF

clone_size: -
v_call: TRBV5-1
j_call: TRBJ2-5
d_call: -
cdr3_nt: TGCGCCAGCAGCTTGGGGCTAGCGTTGGAGACCCAGTACTTC
cdr3_aa: CASSLGLALETQYF

clone_size: -
v_call: TRBV27
j_call: TRBJ2-7
d_call: -
cdr3_nt: TGTGCCAGCAGTACAGGGACGTATAACGAGCAGTACTTC
cdr3_aa: CASSTGTYNEQYF

clone_size: -
v_call: TRBV29-1
j_call: TRBJ2-1
d_call: -
cdr3_nt: TGCAGCGTTGATCTAGCGCGTACCTACAATGAGCAGTTCTTC
cdr3_aa: CSVDLARTYNEQFF